A single sample gave rise to the 2 T cell receptor beta chains below, sequenced in a study of T cell responses to AZD1222 COVID-19 vaccine. Profiled with immunoSEQ multiplex PCR; TCRdb holds only in-frame clones, not every one. The sample lists 180,000 or so clones, more than 75% occurring once. The sample consisted of peripheral blood, taken 28 days after the second AZD1222 dose. These receptors came from an adult who received the AZD1222 COVID-19 vaccine.

In this sample, this clone turned up once. This chain connects TRBV21-1 to TRBJ2-3; TRBD2 is the table's D call and was not checked against the DNA. TRBV21-1 is labeled a pseudogene. The CDR3 is 16 amino acids. The CDR3 DNA is TGTGCCAGCAGCAAACCCTTTCCGGAGTCAGCGGATACGCAGTATTTT. Its translation: CASSKPFPESADTQYF.

V gene TRBV4-3 combines with J gene TRBJ2-5; 8 bases line up with TRBD2. After removal of 0 bases from V and 5 bases from J, the junction contained 11 bases not matched to a gene. This CDR3 contains 17 residues. Germline lookup yields CDR1 LGHNA and CDR2 YSLEER. In DNA, the CDR3 is TGCGCCAGCAGCCAAGATCGGGACGGGAGGGGTTTCGAGACCCAGTACTTC. Amino acids: CASSQDRDGRGFETQYF.